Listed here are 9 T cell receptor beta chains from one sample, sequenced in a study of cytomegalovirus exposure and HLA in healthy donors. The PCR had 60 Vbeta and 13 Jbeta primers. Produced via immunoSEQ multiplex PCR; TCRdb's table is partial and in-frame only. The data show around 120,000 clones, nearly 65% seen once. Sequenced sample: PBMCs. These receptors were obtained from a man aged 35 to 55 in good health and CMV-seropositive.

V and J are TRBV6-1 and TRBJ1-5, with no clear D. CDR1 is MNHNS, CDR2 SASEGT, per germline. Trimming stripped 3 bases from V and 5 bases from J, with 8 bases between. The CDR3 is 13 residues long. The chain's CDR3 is CASSELEHQPQHF. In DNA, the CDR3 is TGTGCCAGCAGTGAGTTAGAGCATCAGCCCCAGCATTTT.

This CDR3 is CASSLQGTDTQYF. In nucleotides, the CDR3 is TGTGCCAGCAGCTTACAGGGCACAGATACGCAGTATTTT. The chain links TRBV7-6 to TRBJ2-3, with D unresolved. The CDR3 is made up of 13 amino acids. The germline V and J ends were trimmed by 2 bases and 1 base, with 4 bases remaining between them. In germline, CDR1 is SGHVS, CDR2 FNYEAQ.

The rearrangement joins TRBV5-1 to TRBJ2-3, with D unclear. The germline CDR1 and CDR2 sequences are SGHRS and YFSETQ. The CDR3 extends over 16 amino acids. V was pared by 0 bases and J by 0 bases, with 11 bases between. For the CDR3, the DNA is TGCGCCAGCAGCTTGGCGACACACGCTAGCACAGATACGCAGTATTTT. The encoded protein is CASSLATHASTDTQYF.

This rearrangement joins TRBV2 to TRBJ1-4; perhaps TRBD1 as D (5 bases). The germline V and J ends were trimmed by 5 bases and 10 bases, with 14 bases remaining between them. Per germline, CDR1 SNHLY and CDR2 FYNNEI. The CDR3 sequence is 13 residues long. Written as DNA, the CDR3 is TGTGCCAGCAGTCGGGGGGTAGGAGGAAAACTGTTTTTT. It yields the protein CASSRGVGGKLFF.

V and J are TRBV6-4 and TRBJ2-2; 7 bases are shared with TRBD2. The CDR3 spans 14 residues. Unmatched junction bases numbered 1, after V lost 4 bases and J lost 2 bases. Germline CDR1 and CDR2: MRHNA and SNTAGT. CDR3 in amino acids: CASSASGNTGELFF. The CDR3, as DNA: TGTGCCAGCAGTGCTAGCGGTAACACCGGGGAGCTGTTTTTT.

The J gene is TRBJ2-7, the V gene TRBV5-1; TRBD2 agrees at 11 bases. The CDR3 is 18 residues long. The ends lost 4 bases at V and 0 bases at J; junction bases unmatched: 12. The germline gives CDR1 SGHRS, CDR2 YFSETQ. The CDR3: CASSPQPGLAAFSYEQYF. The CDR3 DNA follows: TGCGCCAGCAGCCCCCAGCCGGGACTAGCGGCATTCTCCTACGAGCAGTACTTC.

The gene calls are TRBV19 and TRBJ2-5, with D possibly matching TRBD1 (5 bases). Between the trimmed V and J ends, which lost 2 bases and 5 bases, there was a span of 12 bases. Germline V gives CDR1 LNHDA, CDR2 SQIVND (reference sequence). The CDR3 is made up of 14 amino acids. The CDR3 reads CASSINGQRETQYF. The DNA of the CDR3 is TGTGCCAGTAGTATAAACGGACAAAGGGAGACCCAGTACTTC.

In nucleotides, the CDR3 is TGTGCCAGCACCAAACGGGGGGAAAAACTGTTTTTT. Translation: CASTKRGEKLFF. V and J are TRBV2 and TRBJ1-4; possibly TRBD1 for D (5 bases). V gave up 7 bases and J gave up 8 bases, with 11 bases separating them. Germline V gene sequence: CDR1 SNHLY, CDR2 FYNNEI. The CDR3 is made up of 12 amino acids. The full variable domain, rest sourced from reference TRBV2 and TRBJ1-4, is EPEVTQTPSHQVTQMGQEVILRCVPISNHLYFYWYRQILGQKVEFLVSFYNNEISEKSEIFDDQFSVERPDGSNFTLKIRSTKLEDSAMYFCASTKRGEKLFFGSGTQLSVL.

The CDR3 DNA sequence: TGTGCCAGCAGCATTGGGGCTTACAATGAGCAGTTCTTC. Amino acid sequence: CASSIGAYNEQFF. The genes are TRBV7-3 and TRBJ2-1; D might be TRBD1 (5 bases). Germline V lookup: CDR1 SGHTA, CDR2 FQGTGA. The V end lost 5 bases, the J end lost 4 bases, and 9 bases lay between the germline ends. This CDR3 is 13 amino acids long.